These T cell receptor beta chains were read from a single sample in a study of identifying expanded T cells in peripheral blood. Produced via immunoSEQ multiplex PCR; TCRdb's table is partial and in-frame only. Of roughly 61,000 clones listed, approximately 89% are singletons. The sequenced sample consisted of blood. These receptors originate from a person aged 18 to 69 in good health. The CDR3 runs from the conserved cysteine through the conserved F or W. Each record gives: D gene, J gene, V gene, CDR3 DNA, CDR3 protein. The D gene is left open where the match is weak.

d_call: -; j_call: TRBJ1-2; v_call: TRBV30; cdr3_nt: TGTGCTCACCGGGGGGCCAGGGGCTACACCTTC; cdr3_aa: CAHRGARGYTF
d_call: TRBD2; j_call: TRBJ2-3; v_call: TRBV5-1; cdr3_nt: TGCGCCAGCAGCTTGGGACCGACTAGCGGGGACACAGATACGCAGTATTTT; cdr3_aa: CASSLGPTSGDTDTQYF
d_call: TRBD1; j_call: TRBJ2-7; v_call: TRBV19; cdr3_nt: TGTGCCAGTAGTACGGGGACAGGGGTGTACGAGCAGTACTTC; cdr3_aa: CASSTGTGVYEQYF
d_call: -; j_call: TRBJ2-1; v_call: TRBV12-5; cdr3_nt: TGTGCTAGTGGTTTGCTACGCCCCCAAGGGAATGAGCAGTTCTTC; cdr3_aa: CASGLLRPQGNEQFF
d_call: TRBD1; j_call: TRBJ1-1; v_call: TRBV19; cdr3_nt: TGTGCCAGTAGTAGACAGGGGCACACTGAAGCTTTCTTT; cdr3_aa: CASSRQGHTEAFF
d_call: TRBD1; j_call: TRBJ2-7; v_call: TRBV7-9; cdr3_nt: TGTGCCAGCAGCGGGAAGGCGACAGGGGACCACTACGAGCAGTACTTC; cdr3_aa: CASSGKATGDHYEQYF
d_call: -; j_call: TRBJ1-6; v_call: TRBV9; cdr3_nt: TGTGCCAGCAGCGTAGGGGACTATAATTCACCCCTCCACTTT; cdr3_aa: CASSVGDYNSPLHF
d_call: TRBD2; j_call: TRBJ2-3; v_call: TRBV5-8; cdr3_nt: TGTGCCAGCAGCTTGAATCCGACTAGCGGAAGGACAGATACGCAGTATTTT; cdr3_aa: CASSLNPTSGRTDTQYF
d_call: TRBD1; j_call: TRBJ2-5; v_call: TRBV7-2; cdr3_nt: TGTGCCAGCAGCCGACAGGGTCGATGGGAGACCCAGTACTTC; cdr3_aa: CASSRQGRWETQYF
d_call: -; j_call: TRBJ2-1; v_call: TRBV28; cdr3_nt: TGTGCCAGCAGTTTTAGGACTTACAATGAGCAGTTCTTC; cdr3_aa: CASSFRTYNEQFF
d_call: TRBD1; j_call: TRBJ1-5; v_call: TRBV23-1; cdr3_nt: TGCGCCAGCCACACTCCCCCTGAACAAGGTGGTCCAGGGGGTTTT; cdr3_aa: CASHTPPEQGGPGGF
d_call: TRBD1; j_call: TRBJ2-5; v_call: TRBV4-3; cdr3_nt: TGCGCCAGCAGCCAAGAGATCGGGACAGGCCAAGAGACCCAGTACTTC; cdr3_aa: CASSQEIGTGQETQYF
d_call: -; j_call: TRBJ2-2; v_call: TRBV11-3; cdr3_nt: TGTGCCAGCAGCGTTCGGGGCACCGGGGAGCTGTTTTTT; cdr3_aa: CASSVRGTGELFF
d_call: -; j_call: TRBJ2-1; v_call: TRBV5-1; cdr3_nt: TGCGCCAGCAGCTTGGCGAGGGGGACACTCTACAATGAGCAGTTCTTC; cdr3_aa: CASSLARGTLYNEQFF
d_call: TRBD1; j_call: TRBJ2-7; v_call: TRBV7-2; cdr3_nt: TGTGCCAGCAGACCAGGAGGGGGGACAGGGAAGCAGTACTTC; cdr3_aa: CASRPGGGTGKQYF
d_call: -; j_call: TRBJ2-1; v_call: TRBV4-2; cdr3_nt: TGTGCCAGCAGCCAAGAGCTAGCCGCCTCCTACAATGAGCAGTTCTTC; cdr3_aa: CASSQELAASYNEQFF
d_call: -; j_call: TRBJ2-2; v_call: TRBV7-9; cdr3_nt: TGTGCCAGCAGCCGACAGGTGACCGGGGAGCTGTTTTTT; cdr3_aa: CASSRQVTGELFF
d_call: TRBD1; j_call: TRBJ2-7; v_call: TRBV9; cdr3_nt: TGTGCCAGCAGACCCACCCCTGAGGGGGCCGAGCAGTACTTC; cdr3_aa: CASRPTPEGAEQYF
d_call: TRBD2; j_call: TRBJ2-3; v_call: TRBV28; cdr3_nt: TGTGCCAGCAGTTTACTAGCGGGGGCGGATACGCAGTATTTT; cdr3_aa: CASSLLAGADTQYF